The T cell receptor beta chain described here comes from a study of shared clonotypes between healthy human individuals. The authors ran the assay at deep level. Replicate PCRs from sorted subsets contained approximately 190 ng DNA, which is around 29,000 T cell genomes. Produced via immunoSEQ multiplex PCR; TCRdb's table is partial and in-frame only. The table includes fewer than 200,000 clones, about 93% detected once. Findings and caveats of the study: Limited genetic and exposure-history diversity came from having few donors.

Study donors comprised healthy, HIV-negative adults devoid of recent acute infection or vaccination. This clone was seen just once. The antigen is not known. The CDR3 runs to 14 residues. CDR1 LNHDA and CDR2 SQIVND come from the germline V gene (reference sequence). The ends were cut back, 6 bases at V and 10 bases at J, with 21 bases in the middle. Input material: naive CD4+ T cells sorted from blood. Subset described: CD45RA+ positively selected. The TCR comes from a young woman in good health. V is TRBV19 and J is TRBJ1-2; D may be TRBD1 (6 bases). CDR3 bases: TGTGCCAGTAGGCATGACAGGTGGGGGAACGACTACACCTTC. Amino acids: CASRHDRWGNDYTF. Full variable domain (missing parts from reference TRBV19 and TRBJ1-2): DGGITQSPKYLFRKEGQNVTLSCEQNLNHDAMYWYRQDPGQGLRLIYYSQIVNDFQKGDIAEGYSVSREKKESFPLTVTSAQKNPTAFYLCASRHDRWGNDYTFGSGTRLTVV.